The entry below gives a single T cell receptor beta chain sequence along with its context. In its sample, this clonotype was seen many times. This receptor's antigen is unknown. No base qualities exist here, and no much larger clone lies one base off it. The CDR3 measures 13 amino acids from cysteine to phenylalanine. Kept here is only the CDR3 DNA, which spans 39 bases and is read in frame from base 1. V and J lose 3 bases and 7 bases, and a span of 13 bases separates them. The germline V gene supplies CDR1 SQVTM and CDR2 ANQGSEA. The method behind the library was PCR. TCRdb lists the instrument as Illumina HiSeq 2500. To reduce PCR and sequencing biases, unique molecular identifiers were built into the TCR beta cDNA libraries. About 500,000 cDNA molecules were obtained for every 1 to 10 million input T cells, so each molecule roughly corresponded to one T cell. Patient libraries were prepared and sequenced with the same protocol used for the earlier healthy control dataset. Within a given batch, samples were prepared together, multiplexed and sequenced on the same HiSeq lane. Concerning the study's data processing: Raw barcoded reads were processed with MIGEC, discarding single-read molecular identifier groups before consensus assembly and CDR3 extraction. VDJtools was used for post-analysis of the clonotype tables, with diversity normalized by down-sampling every dataset to the smallest sample size. To correct batch-related cross-sample contamination, repertoire overlap clustering matched CDR3 amino acid sequences but not nucleotide sequences. TCRdb reworked the public reads: Q25 trimming with fastp, MiXCR clone assembly, productive beta chains retained. When rows share a CDR3 protein, they turn into one entry using the most common DNA and genes. TCRdb's processing, not the authors', yielded these V and J calls. For this sample there are some 690,000 distinct CDR3 sequences; about 27% appear just once. Of the sample, approximately 0.6% is held by the ten largest clones.

The data derive from a study of post-analysis software for immune sequencing data (dated by TCRdb to the mid-2010s). In terms of the full investigation: The recorded disease courses included relapsing-remitting, secondary progressive and progressive-relapsing multiple sclerosis, and some patients had no subtype annotation. A subset of samples was prepared in parallel using single-end sample barcoding, then pooled and co-amplified after Illumina adapter ligation. The patient repertoires were compared against approximately twelve previously published healthy control repertoires obtained from donors aged about 6 to 25 years. Results the study describes overall, beyond this receptor: Several TRBV segments, including TRBV5-6, TRBV5-1 and TRBV20-1, were significantly more frequent in patients than controls. Direct clustering with F measure revealed strong co-clustering of samples prepared in the same batch, which led to a batch-effect correction. The multiple sclerosis patient group was slightly younger than the control group. Compared with controls, multiple sclerosis patients had significantly lower normalized Chao1 diversity, a finding suggesting substantial peripheral T-cell clonal expansion.

To demonstrate the VDJtools post-analysis software, TCR beta repertoires were profiled from the peripheral blood of roughly 12 young patients with multiple sclerosis. The multiple sclerosis patients were children and adolescents between roughly 6 and 15 years of age. Sequenced input: blood. This clonotype was obtained from a girl aged 10 to 17 with multiple sclerosis. The V gene is TRBV29-1 and the J gene is TRBJ2-1; a weak D assignment points to TRBD1 (5 bases agree). The CDR3 region reads CSVDRAVGNEQFF. The nucleotides are TGCAGCGTTGACAGGGCCGTGGGGAATGAGCAGTTCTTC.